The 28 T cell receptor beta chains reported below all come from one sample, sequenced in a study of long-term antiretroviral therapy in people with HIV. Researchers report immunoSEQ v3.0 was run at survey level. The protocol was immunoSEQ multiplex PCR, while the TCRdb copy is restricted to in-frame clones and leaves out a portion. The repertoire has about 11,000 clones, around nine tenths of them found once; the top ten carry approximately 20%. The sample here was unsorted PBMCs, taken 0.2 years before starting antiretroviral therapy. These receptors were obtained from a woman aged 35 to 49 with HIV.

This rearrangement joins TRBV5-1 to TRBJ1-2; TRBD1 agrees at 9 bases. Germline CDR1 and CDR2: SGHRS and YFSETQ. The CDR3 covers 16 residues. V gave up 3 bases and J gave up 4 bases; unmatched junction bases: 10. For the CDR3, the DNA is TGCGCCAGCAGCTGGGGGGACAGGGACCAATTCTATGGCTACACCTTC. It codes for CASSWGDRDQFYGYTF.

The rearrangement uses TRBV4-3 and TRBJ1-4; D not certain. Deletions cut 0 bases from V and 4 bases from J, with 9 bases between. Germline CDR1 and CDR2: LGHNA and YSLEER. The CDR3 has 15 amino acids. CDR3 sequence: CASSQDLMSNEKLFF. The CDR3 nucleotides read TGCGCCAGCAGCCAAGATCTGATGAGTAATGAAAAACTGTTTTTT.

This sequence joins TRBV29-1 and TRBJ1-1, with 10 bases lining up with TRBD1. The CDR3 covers 14 residues. In germline, CDR1 is SQVTM, CDR2 ANQGSEA. Losses at the gene ends were 5 bases for V and 4 bases for J; bases not matched to a gene: 7. CDR3 coding DNA: TGCAGCGTTCCTGGACAGGGGGAAGGCACTGAAGCTTTCTTT. This encodes CSVPGQGEGTEAFF.

The chain joins TRBV4-1 to TRBJ1-2; D is possibly TRBD1 (6 bases). V was cut by 4 bases and J by 3 bases, with 15 bases left in between. The CDR3 is 15 residues long. CDR1 MGHRA and CDR2 YSYEKL come from the germline V gene. The CDR3 DNA follows: TGCGCCAGCAGCCCCCATGGGGGGGCCGACTATGGCTACACCTTC. Its protein is CASSPHGGADYGYTF.

This chain joins TRBV9 and TRBJ2-2; D may be TRBD1 or TRBD2 (5 bases each). Germline assignment: CDR1 SGDLS and CDR2 YYNGEE. Between the trimmed V and J ends, which lost 5 bases and 2 bases, there was a span of 10 bases. This CDR3 is 14 amino acids long. The CDR3 loop is CASRGDLNTGELFF. DNA for the CDR3: TGTGCCAGCAGGGGGGACCTTAACACCGGGGAGCTGTTTTTT. The variable domain in full, completed from reference TRBV9 and TRBJ2-2, reads DSGVTQTPKHLITATGQRVTLRCSPRSGDLSVYWYQQSLDQGLQFLIQYYNGEERAKGNILERFSAQQFPDLHSELNLSSLELGDSALYFCASRGDLNTGELFFGEGSRLTVL.

The chain recombines TRBV9 with TRBJ2-3; D assignment may be TRBD1 or TRBD2 (5 bases each). The CDR3 covers 15 residues. Germline values: CDR1 SGDLS, CDR2 YYNGEE. Trimming cost V 4 bases and J 0 bases, with 12 bases left between them. The CDR3 DNA follows: TGTGCCAGCAGCCTAGCTGGGGGTAGCACAGATACGCAGTATTTT. It is translated as CASSLAGGSTDTQYF.

J is TRBJ1-1 and V is TRBV19; D gene ambiguous. The germline V gene has CDR1 LNHDA and CDR2 SQIVND (reference sequence). Trimming shortened V by 5 bases and J by 0 bases, and 10 bases separated the two germline ends. This CDR3 region has 14 residues. The CDR3 nucleotides read TGTGCCAGTAGTCCTTATAAAATGAACACTGAAGCTTTCTTT. This translates into CASSPYKMNTEAFF.

The CDR3 region has the DNA TGTGCCAGCAGCTTGATGGGGGCGCAGGGTCAGCCCCAGCATTTT. Its translation: CASSLMGAQGQPQHF. The J gene is TRBJ1-5, the V gene TRBV5-5; the D gene is possibly TRBD1 (6 bases). Looked up from germline, CDR1 is SGHKS and CDR2 is YYEKEE (reference sequence). Trimming took 1 base from V and 6 from J, leaving 14 bases between them. The CDR3 runs 15 residues.

The CDR3 loop is CASSLEYANSDTYGYTF. CDR3 nucleotides: TGTGCCAGCAGCCTCGAGTATGCAAATTCTGATACGTATGGCTACACCTTC. The V call is TRBV2, the J call TRBJ1-2; D is ambiguous. The V and J ends lost 6 bases and 5 bases respectively, with 25 bases between them. Germline CDR1 reads SNHLY; CDR2 reads FYNNEI. The CDR3 covers 17 residues.

This chain joins TRBV6-5 and TRBJ2-2; D might be TRBD1 or TRBD2, each matching 6 bases. V lost 0 bases and J 2 bases, leaving 10 bases between the germline ends. This CDR3 region has 16 residues. Germline V gene data show CDR1 as MNHEY and CDR2 as SVGAGI. CDR3: CASSYSGGPNTGELFF. The DNA of the CDR3 is TGTGCCAGCAGTTACTCGGGGGGCCCCAACACCGGGGAGCTGTTTTTT.

This chain joins TRBV9 and TRBJ2-1; possible D gene TRBD2, 5 bases. The CDR3 consists of 15 residues. V lost 0 bases and J 0 bases, leaving 7 bases between the germline ends. CDR1 SGDLS and CDR2 YYNGEE come from the germline V gene. CDR3 in DNA: TGTGCCAGCAGCGTAGGAGGACTCTCCTACAATGAGCAGTTCTTC. Its protein product is CASSVGGLSYNEQFF.

The rearrangement uses TRBV5-1 and TRBJ1-1, with D maybe TRBD1 (6 bases). The CDR3 has 15 residues. With 4 bases removed from V and 4 bases from J, the gap between germline ends came to 17 bases. Per germline, CDR1 SGHRS and CDR2 YFSETQ. CDR3 region: CASSNLQGEGTEAFF. The CDR3 DNA sequence: TGCGCCAGCAGCAATCTACAGGGTGAAGGCACTGAAGCTTTCTTT.

V is TRBV7-2 and J is TRBJ1-5; D is undetermined. The CDR3 has 11 residues. Germline V gives CDR1 SGHTA, CDR2 FQGNSA. CDR3 residues: CSEGMSQPQHF. The CDR3 DNA is TGTAGTGAAGGGATGAGTCAGCCCCAGCATTTT.

The gene calls are TRBV11-3 and TRBJ2-3; no reliable D call. Germline CDR1 is SGHNT and CDR2 is YENEEA. The V end was cut by 1 base, the J end by 3 bases, with 14 bases between. The CDR3 is 16 amino acids. CDR3 in DNA: TGTGCCAGCAGCTTAGGTTACCACCGACCGACAGATACGCAGTATTTT. Translated, it gives CASSLGYHRPTDTQYF.

The V gene is TRBV7-8, the J gene TRBJ1-1; maybe TRBD1 (5 bases). CDR1 and CDR2 (germline): SGHVS, FQNEAQ. The CDR3 contains 15 residues. The germline V and J ends were trimmed by 2 bases and 1 base, with 11 bases remaining between them. CDR3 loop: CASSLIGVRNTEAFF. The CDR3 DNA is TGTGCCAGCAGCTTAATAGGGGTGAGGAACACTGAAGCTTTCTTT.

This clone was recorded only once. This chain uses TRBV4-3 with TRBJ1-2, with 10 bases fitting TRBD1. CDR3 length: 19 amino acids. The V gene end was trimmed by 0 bases and the J gene end by 4 bases; junction bases not matched to a gene: 14. Germline CDR1 LGHNA, CDR2 YSLEER. The CDR3 protein is CASSQDVPAGQGGIYGYTF. DNA for the CDR3: TGCGCCAGCAGCCAAGATGTCCCGGCCGGACAGGGGGGAATCTATGGCTACACCTTC.

V gene TRBV28 combines with J gene TRBJ2-7, with 8 bases identical to TRBD1. Germline loops: CDR1 MDHEN, CDR2 SYDVKM. Trimming cost V 8 bases and J 0 bases; bases outside gene matches: 3. This CDR3 is built from 13 residues. The CDR3 spells CASGDRSSYEQYF. As DNA, the CDR3 is TGTGCCAGCGGGGACAGGAGCTCCTACGAGCAGTACTTC.

This clone was observed a few times. The gene calls are TRBV7-3 and TRBJ1-2; 10 bases match TRBD1. Germline lookup yields CDR1 SGHTA and CDR2 FQGTGA. Unmatched junction bases numbered 13, after V lost 5 bases and J lost 4 bases. CDR3 length: 17 amino acids. As DNA, the CDR3 is TGTGCCAGCAGCCCCAGTGGGACAGGGGCCTACCCCTATGGCTACACCTTC. This codes for CASSPSGTGAYPYGYTF.

The chain is built from TRBV5-6 and TRBJ2-7; D uncertain. The CDR3 has 14 residues. V gave up 4 bases and J gave up 4 bases, with 15 bases separating them. Germline values: CDR1 SGHDT, CDR2 YYEEEE. CDR3 sequence reads: CASSPQNDGYEQYF. The CDR3 DNA is TGTGCCAGCAGCCCTCAAAATGACGGGTACGAGCAGTACTTC.

J is TRBJ1-5 and V is TRBV5-1; 10 bases agree with TRBD1. The CDR3 runs 15 residues. CDR1 and CDR2 (germline): SGHRS, YFSETQ. V lost 0 bases and J lost 4; bases outside the gene matches: 1. The CDR3 nucleotides read TGCGCCAGCAGCTTGGGACAGGGGGCGAATCAGCCCCAGCATTTT. This sequence encodes CASSLGQGANQPQHF.

J is TRBJ1-2 and V is TRBV7-2; 7 positions match TRBD1. V was pared by 5 bases and J by 4 bases, with 10 bases of the junction left unmatched. This CDR3 has 15 residues. CDR1 SGHTA and CDR2 FQGNSA come from the germline V gene. CDR3 DNA: TGTGCCAGCAGCCCAGGGGGTCAGGTGAGCTATGGCTACACCTTC. It encodes CASSPGGQVSYGYTF. Looking up the rest from reference TRBV7-2 and TRBJ1-2 gives the full variable domain: GAGVSQSPSNKVTEKGKDVELRCDPISGHTALYWYRQSLGQGLEFLIYFQGNSAPDKSGLPSDRFSAERTGGSVSTLTIQRTQQEDSAVYLCASSPGGQVSYGYTFGSGTRLTVV.

The CDR3 region is CASGTGFSNYGYTF. The CDR3 region has the DNA TGTGCCAGCGGAACAGGGTTTTCTAACTATGGCTACACCTTC. The chain joins TRBV25-1 to TRBJ1-2; a possible D gene is TRBD1 (6 bases). Per germline, CDR1 MGHDK and CDR2 SYGVNS. This CDR3 region has 14 residues. The V and J ends lost 8 bases and 0 bases respectively, with 13 bases between them.

The gene calls are TRBV11-2 and TRBJ1-1; 7 bases fit TRBD1. J gave up 12 bases and V 0 bases, and 7 bases lay outside the gene matches. The CDR3 covers 13 residues. CDR1 and CDR2 (germline): SGHAT, FQNNGV. CDR3 in amino acids: CASSLDGTANTFF. For the CDR3, the DNA is TGTGCCAGCAGCTTAGATGGGACAGCCAATACTTTCTTT. Full variable domain (rest looked up from reference TRBV11-2 and TRBJ1-1): EAGVAQSPRYKIIEKRQSVAFWCNPISGHATLYWYQQILGQGPKLLIQFQNNGVVDDSQLPKDRFSAERLKGVDSTLKIQPAKLEDSAVYLCASSLDGTANTFFGQGTRLTVV.

This sequence joins TRBV10-3 and TRBJ1-4, with D unresolved. Trimming pared 2 bases from V and 0 bases from J, leaving 7 bases between. The CDR3 contains 15 residues. CDR1 is ENHRY, CDR2 SYGVKD, per germline. The CDR3 is CAISERTTTNEKLFF. In nucleotides, the CDR3 is TGTGCCATCAGTGAGAGGACTACAACTAATGAAAAACTGTTTTTT.

The chain joins TRBV14 to TRBJ2-7; a possible D gene is TRBD2 (6 bases). The CDR3 totals 15 residues. The germline CDR1 and CDR2 sequences are SGHDN and FVKESK. Trimming cost V 0 bases and J 3 bases, with 12 bases left between them. The CDR3: CASSQDLGGYYEQYF. In nucleotides, the CDR3 is TGTGCCAGCAGCCAAGATCTGGGAGGATACTACGAGCAGTACTTC.

This chain connects TRBV4-1 to TRBJ1-2, with 8 bases matching TRBD1. This CDR3 has 17 residues. Germline V gene lookup returns CDR1 MGHRA and CDR2 YSYEKL. V gave up 1 base and J gave up 2 bases; unmatched junction bases: 9. The CDR3 DNA sequence: TGCGCCAGCAGCCAAGTTCCAGGGGGCAGCTTCAACTATGGCTACACCTTC. Amino acids: CASSQVPGGSFNYGYTF.

This rearrangement joins TRBV7-8 to TRBJ1-3; 8 positions match TRBD1. Germline CDR1 is SGHVS and CDR2 is FQNEAQ. CDR3 length equals 15 residues. The J segment lost 0 bases and the V segment lost 5 bases, leaving 3 bases of the junction unmatched. The CDR3 loop is CASSQDRGSGNTIYF. CDR3 bases: TGTGCCAGCAGCCAAGACAGGGGCTCTGGAAACACCATATATTTT.

This clone occurred a few times. The gene calls are TRBV2 and TRBJ2-7; D call uncertain. The V and J ends lost 6 bases and 0 bases respectively, with 9 bases between them. This CDR3 contains 13 residues. The germline CDR1 and CDR2 sequences are SNHLY and FYNNEI. This chain's CDR3 is CASSGRTSYEQYF. The CDR3 nucleotides read TGTGCCAGCAGCGGGCGGACCTCCTACGAGCAGTACTTC.